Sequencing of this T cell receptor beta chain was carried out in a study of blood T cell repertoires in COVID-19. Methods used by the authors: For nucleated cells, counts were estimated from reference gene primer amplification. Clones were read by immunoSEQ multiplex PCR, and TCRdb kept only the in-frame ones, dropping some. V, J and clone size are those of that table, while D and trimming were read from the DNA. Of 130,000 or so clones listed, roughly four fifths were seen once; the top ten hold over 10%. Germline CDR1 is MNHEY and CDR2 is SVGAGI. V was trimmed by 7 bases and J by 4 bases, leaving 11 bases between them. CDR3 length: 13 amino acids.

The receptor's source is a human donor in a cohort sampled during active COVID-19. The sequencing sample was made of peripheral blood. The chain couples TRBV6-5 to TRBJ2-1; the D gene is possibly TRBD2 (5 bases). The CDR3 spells CASTQSGYNEQFF. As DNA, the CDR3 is TGTGCCAGCACCCAATCGGGGTACAATGAGCAGTTCTTC.